This T cell receptor beta chain was retrieved from a study of blood T cell repertoires in COVID-19. In the original workflow: Reference gene primer amplification yielded estimated nucleated cell counts. Profiling relied on immunoSEQ multiplex PCR, and the TCRdb table lists in-frame clones only, not all of them. V, J and clone size are those of that table, while D and trimming were read from the DNA. Here the sample spans approximately 170,000 clones, about 83% being singletons. CDR1 and CDR2 (germline): MDHEN, SYDVKM. Trimming removed 7 bases from V and 1 base from J, with 14 bases in between. The CDR3 has 15 amino acids.

The sequencing sample was made of peripheral blood. The chain is built from TRBV28 and TRBJ2-1; TRBD1 is a possible D gene (5 bases). The TCR sequence derives from a woman in her seventies who had recovered from COVID-19. CDR3 residues: CASTEDTSSYNEQFF. CDR3 coding DNA: TGTGCCAGCACCGAGGACACATCATCCTACAATGAGCAGTTCTTC.